The table lists the clone carrying this T cell receptor beta chain with a count of one. The sample originates from a study of shared clonotypes between healthy human individuals. CD45RA-negative memory and CD45RA+ naive subsets were split from the CD4+ cells. The length of the CDR3 is 17 residues. Germline loops: CDR1 ENHRY, CDR2 SYGVKD. The ends lost 0 bases at V and 1 base at J; junction bases unmatched: 4. Assay used: immunoSEQ multiplex PCR; TCRdb lists only in-frame clones, some missing. This sample has about 2.4 million clones, with around 90% found just once. Sequencing was performed on naive CD4+ T cells sorted from blood. As for subset: CD45RA+ positively selected. The receptor was isolated from a man younger than 35 in good health. The chain carries TRBV10-3 and TRBJ2-5; the match to TRBD2 covers 11 bases. CDR3 loop: CAISESFGTSGQETQYF. DNA for the CDR3: TGTGCCATCAGTGAGTCATTCGGGACTAGCGGCCAAGAGACCCAGTACTTC.